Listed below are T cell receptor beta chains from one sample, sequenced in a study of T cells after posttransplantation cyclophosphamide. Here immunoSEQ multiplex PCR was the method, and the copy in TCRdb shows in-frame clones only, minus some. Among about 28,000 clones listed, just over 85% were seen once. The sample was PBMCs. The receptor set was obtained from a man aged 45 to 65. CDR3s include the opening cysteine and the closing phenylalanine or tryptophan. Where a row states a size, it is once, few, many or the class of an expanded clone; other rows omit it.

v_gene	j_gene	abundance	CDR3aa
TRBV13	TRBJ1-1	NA	CASRQNTEAFF
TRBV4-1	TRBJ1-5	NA	CASSQGLGQEAQHF
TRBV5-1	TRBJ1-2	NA	CASSFGQVANYGYTF
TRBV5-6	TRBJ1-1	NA	CASSAAGTGVYEAFF
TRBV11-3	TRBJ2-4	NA	CASSPDPRTSGKKNIQYF
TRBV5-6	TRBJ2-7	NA	CASSYQTDRAKSHEQYF
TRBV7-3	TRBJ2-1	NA	CASSPLVSAGEQFF
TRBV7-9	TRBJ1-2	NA	CASSLDGTGAEGYTF
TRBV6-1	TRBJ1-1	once	CASMATNTEAFF
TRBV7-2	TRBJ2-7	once	CASSASQGAGEQYF
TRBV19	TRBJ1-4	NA	CASSIDGGSNEKLFF
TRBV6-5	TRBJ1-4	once	CASSTRGNEKLFF
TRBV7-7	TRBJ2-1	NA	CASSLGGVQGANEQFF
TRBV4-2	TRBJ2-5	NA	CASSQLAGWEGETQYF
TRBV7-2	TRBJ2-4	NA	CASSLVAKNIQYF
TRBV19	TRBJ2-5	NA	CASSLNRGQETQYF
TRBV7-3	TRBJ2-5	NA	CASSRDRGETQYF
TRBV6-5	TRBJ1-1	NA	CASIRLNEAFF
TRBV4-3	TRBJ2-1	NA	CASSWTGGYEQFF
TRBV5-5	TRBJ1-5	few	CASSSTGGGDQPQHF
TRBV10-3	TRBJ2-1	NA	CAISESVAGGRGEQFF
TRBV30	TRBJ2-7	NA	CAWSVRDGGRLEQYF
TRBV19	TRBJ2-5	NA	CASSIRGRTQETQYF
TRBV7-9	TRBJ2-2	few	CASSATAGNTGELFF
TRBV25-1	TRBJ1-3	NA	CASSDVQGSGNTIYF
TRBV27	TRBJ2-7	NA	CASGPLTSGGFSYEQYF
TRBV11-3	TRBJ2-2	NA	CASSLAYLNTGELFF
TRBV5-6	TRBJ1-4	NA	CASSFTTGGLGEKLFF
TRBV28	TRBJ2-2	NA	CASGWTTLTGELFF
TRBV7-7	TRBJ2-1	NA	CASSRGLESYNEQFF
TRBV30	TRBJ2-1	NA	CAWSRGRVDEQFF
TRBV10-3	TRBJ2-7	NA	CAISGPWTSGAVSYEQYF
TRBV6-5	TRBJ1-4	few	CATRDDRDHNEKLFF
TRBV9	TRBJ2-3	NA	CASSVLSSDTQYF
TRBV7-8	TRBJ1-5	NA	CASSPLRQDNQPQHF
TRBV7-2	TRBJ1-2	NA	CASSPRIPGYTF
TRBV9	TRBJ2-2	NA	CASNAGGNTGELFF
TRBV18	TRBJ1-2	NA	CASSPPIYWDSTNYGYTF
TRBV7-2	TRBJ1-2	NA	CASSLAQGTYGYTF
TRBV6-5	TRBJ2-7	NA	CASRAGTGNAYEQYF
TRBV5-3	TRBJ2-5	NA	CASSQSGRVWETQYF
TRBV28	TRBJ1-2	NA	CASAGPYGYTF
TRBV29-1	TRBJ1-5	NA	CSVASGRNQPQHF
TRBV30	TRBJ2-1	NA	CAWTQQRGQGANEQFF
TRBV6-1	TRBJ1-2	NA	CASSVRTRGNYGYTF
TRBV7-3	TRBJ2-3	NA	CASSLLGGTTDTQYF
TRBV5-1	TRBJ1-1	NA	CASSRQGGRNTEAFF
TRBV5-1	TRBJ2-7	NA	CASSTGTGTYEQYF
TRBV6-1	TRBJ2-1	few	CASSVQGMSGNEQFF